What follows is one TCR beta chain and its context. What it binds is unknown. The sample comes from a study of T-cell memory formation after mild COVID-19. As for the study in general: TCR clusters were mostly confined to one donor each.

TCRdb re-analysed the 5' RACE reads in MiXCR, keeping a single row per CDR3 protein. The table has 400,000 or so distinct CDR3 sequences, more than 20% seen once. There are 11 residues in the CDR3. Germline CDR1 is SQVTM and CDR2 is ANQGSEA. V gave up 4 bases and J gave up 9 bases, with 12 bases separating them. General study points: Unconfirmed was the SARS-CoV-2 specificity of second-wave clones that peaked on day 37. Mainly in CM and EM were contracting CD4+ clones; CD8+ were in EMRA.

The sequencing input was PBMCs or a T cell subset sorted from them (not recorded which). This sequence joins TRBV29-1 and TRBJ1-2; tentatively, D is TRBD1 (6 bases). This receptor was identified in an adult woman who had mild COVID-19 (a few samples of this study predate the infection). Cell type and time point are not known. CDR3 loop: CSVVQGSSYTF. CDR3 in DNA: TGCAGCGTTGTGCAGGGGTCGAGCTACACCTTC.